Below are 2 T cell receptor beta chains sequenced from a single sample in a study of cytomegalovirus exposure and HLA in healthy donors. The primer mix had 60 Vbeta and 13 Jbeta primers. Sequencing was performed with immunoSEQ multiplex PCR; in TCRdb, only in-frame clones are kept and a portion is missing. Of 70,000 to 75,000 clones in the sample, around 72% were seen once. Sequences were obtained from PBMCs. These TCRs come from a woman in her forties in good health and CMV-seropositive.

This rearrangement joins TRBV18 to TRBJ1-6; D call uncertain. CDR1 is KGHSH, CDR2 LQKENI, per germline. The CDR3 consists of 18 residues. V was cut by 2 bases and J by 6 bases, with 20 bases left in between. The DNA of the CDR3 is TGTGCCAGCTCACCAAGAGGGCCGATACGGGGTGGTAATTCACCCCTCCACTTT. This codes for CASSPRGPIRGGNSPLHF.

The chain employs TRBV5-1 and TRBJ2-2; tentative D call: TRBD1 (6 bases). The germline gives CDR1 SGHRS, CDR2 YFSETQ. The CDR3 runs 14 residues. The V and J ends lost 4 bases and 1 base respectively, with 8 bases between them. The CDR3 sequence: CASSEGQNTGELFF. CDR3 DNA sequence: TGCGCCAGCAGCGAGGGACAGAACACCGGGGAGCTGTTTTTT.